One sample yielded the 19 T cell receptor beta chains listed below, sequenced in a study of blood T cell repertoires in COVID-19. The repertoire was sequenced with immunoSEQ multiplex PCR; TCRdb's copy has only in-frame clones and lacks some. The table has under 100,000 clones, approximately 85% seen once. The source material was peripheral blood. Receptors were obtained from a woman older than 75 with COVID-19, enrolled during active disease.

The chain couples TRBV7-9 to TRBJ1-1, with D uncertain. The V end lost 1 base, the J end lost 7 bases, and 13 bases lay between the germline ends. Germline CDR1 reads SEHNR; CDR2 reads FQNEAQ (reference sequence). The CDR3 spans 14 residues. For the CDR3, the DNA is TGTGCCAGCAGCTTAGGTGCAGGATTAAATGAAGCTTTCTTT. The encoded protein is CASSLGAGLNEAFF.

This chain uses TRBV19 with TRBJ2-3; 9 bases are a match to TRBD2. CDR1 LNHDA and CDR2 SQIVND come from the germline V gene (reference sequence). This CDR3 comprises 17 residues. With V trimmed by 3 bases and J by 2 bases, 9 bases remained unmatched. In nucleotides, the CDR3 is TGTGCCAGTAGTATGAAGCGGCTAGCGGGACACACAGATACGCAGTATTTT. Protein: CASSMKRLAGHTDTQYF.

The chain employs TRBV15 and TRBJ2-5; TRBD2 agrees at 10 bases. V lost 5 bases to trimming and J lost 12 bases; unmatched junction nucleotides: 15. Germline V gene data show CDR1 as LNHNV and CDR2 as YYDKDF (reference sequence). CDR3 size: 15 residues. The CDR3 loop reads CATSRDSTSGIGEYF. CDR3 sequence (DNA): TGTGCCACCAGCCGGGACAGCACTAGCGGGATAGGGGAGTACTTC.

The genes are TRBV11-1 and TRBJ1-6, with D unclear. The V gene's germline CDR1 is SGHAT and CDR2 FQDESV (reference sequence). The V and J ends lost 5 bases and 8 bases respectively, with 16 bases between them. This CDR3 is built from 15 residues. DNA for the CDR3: TGTGCCAGCAGCAAAGAGAGGCGCCAGTATTCACCCCTCCACTTT. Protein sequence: CASSKERRQYSPLHF.

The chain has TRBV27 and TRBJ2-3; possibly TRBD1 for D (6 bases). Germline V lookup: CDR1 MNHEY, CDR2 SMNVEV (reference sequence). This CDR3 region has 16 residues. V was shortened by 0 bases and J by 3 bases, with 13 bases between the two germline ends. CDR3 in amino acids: CASSLSAQGETDTQYF. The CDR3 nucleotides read TGTGCCAGCAGTTTATCGGCACAGGGAGAGACAGATACGCAGTATTTT.

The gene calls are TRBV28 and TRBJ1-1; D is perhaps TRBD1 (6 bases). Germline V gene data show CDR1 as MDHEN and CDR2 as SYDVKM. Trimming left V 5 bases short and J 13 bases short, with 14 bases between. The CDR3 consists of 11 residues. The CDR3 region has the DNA TGTGCCAGCAGTCCCGACAGGTTTGGTTTCTTT. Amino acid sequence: CASSPDRFGFF.

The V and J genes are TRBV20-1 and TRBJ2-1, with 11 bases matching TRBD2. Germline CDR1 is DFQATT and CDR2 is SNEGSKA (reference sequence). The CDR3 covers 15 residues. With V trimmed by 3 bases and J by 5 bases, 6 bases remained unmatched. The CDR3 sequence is CSASDSGGGHNEQFF. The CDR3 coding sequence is TGCAGTGCTAGTGATAGCGGGGGGGGTCACAATGAGCAGTTCTTC.

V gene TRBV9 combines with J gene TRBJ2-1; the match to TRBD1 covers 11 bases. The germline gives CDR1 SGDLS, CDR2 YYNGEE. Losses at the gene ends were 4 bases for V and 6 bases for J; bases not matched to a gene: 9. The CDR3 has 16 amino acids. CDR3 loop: CASSPRPGTGGNEQFF. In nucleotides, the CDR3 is TGTGCCAGCAGCCCACGTCCCGGGACAGGGGGCAATGAGCAGTTCTTC. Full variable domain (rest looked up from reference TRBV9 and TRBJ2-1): DSGVTQTPKHLITATGQRVTLRCSPRSGDLSVYWYQQSLDQGLQFLIQYYNGEERAKGNILERFSAQQFPDLHSELNLSSLELGDSALYFCASSPRPGTGGNEQFFGPGTRLTVL.

DNA for the CDR3: TGTGCCATCAACGCAGGGGGCATTCATTCACCCCTCCACTTT. Residues: CAINAGGIHSPLHF. V gene TRBV10-3 combines with J gene TRBJ1-6; 8 bases agree with TRBD1. Per germline, CDR1 ENHRY and CDR2 SYGVKD. V was clipped by 7 bases and J by 8 bases; unmatched bases: 7. The CDR3 spans 14 residues.

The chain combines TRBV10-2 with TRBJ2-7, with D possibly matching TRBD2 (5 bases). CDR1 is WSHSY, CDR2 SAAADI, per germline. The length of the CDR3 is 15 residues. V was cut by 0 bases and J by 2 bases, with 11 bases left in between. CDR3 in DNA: TGCGCCAGCAGTGAGTCAACGGGATGGGCCTACGAGCAGTACTTC. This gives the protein CASSESTGWAYEQYF.

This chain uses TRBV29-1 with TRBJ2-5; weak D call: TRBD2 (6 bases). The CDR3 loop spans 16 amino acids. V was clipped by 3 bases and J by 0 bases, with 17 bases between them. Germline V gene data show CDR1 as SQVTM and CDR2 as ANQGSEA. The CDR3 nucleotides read TGCAGCGTTGACCCTAGGAGGGCCAAGGACCAAGAGACCCAGTACTTC. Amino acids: CSVDPRRAKDQETQYF.

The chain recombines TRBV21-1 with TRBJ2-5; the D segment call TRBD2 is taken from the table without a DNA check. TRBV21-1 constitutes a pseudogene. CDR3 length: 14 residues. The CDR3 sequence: CASRSEEGQETQYF. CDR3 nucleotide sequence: TGTGCCAGCAGGTCGGAGGAGGGTCAAGAGACCCAGTACTTC.

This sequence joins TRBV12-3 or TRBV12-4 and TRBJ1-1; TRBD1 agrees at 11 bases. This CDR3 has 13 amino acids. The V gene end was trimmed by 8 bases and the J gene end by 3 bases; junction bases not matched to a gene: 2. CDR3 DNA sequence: TGTGCCAGCGGGGACAGGGGGGACACTGAAGCTTTCTTT. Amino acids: CASGDRGDTEAFF.

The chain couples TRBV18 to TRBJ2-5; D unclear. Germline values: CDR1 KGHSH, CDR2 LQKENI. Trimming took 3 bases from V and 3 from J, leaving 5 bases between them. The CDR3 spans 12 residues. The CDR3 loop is CASSPTEETQYF. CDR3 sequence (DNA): TGTGCCAGCTCACCTACGGAAGAGACCCAGTACTTC.

The CDR3 DNA reads TGTGCCAGCAGCTTAGACGGGACAAACTCTGGAAACACCATATATTTT. It encodes CASSLDGTNSGNTIYF. The genes are TRBV13 and TRBJ1-3; a possible D gene is TRBD1 (6 bases). CDR3 length equals 16 residues. V lost 1 base and J 0 bases, leaving 10 bases between the germline ends. Germline values: CDR1 PRHDT, CDR2 FYEKMQ (reference sequence).

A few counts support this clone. The CDR3 here is CASSEQGTGHEQYF. CDR3 in DNA: TGTGCCAGCAGTGAACAGGGAACAGGGCACGAGCAGTACTTC. The chain couples TRBV6-4 to TRBJ2-7, with D perhaps TRBD1 (6 bases). The V end lost 3 bases, the J end lost 5 bases, and 14 bases lay between the germline ends. Germline V gives CDR1 MRHNA, CDR2 SNTAGT. This CDR3 contains 14 residues.

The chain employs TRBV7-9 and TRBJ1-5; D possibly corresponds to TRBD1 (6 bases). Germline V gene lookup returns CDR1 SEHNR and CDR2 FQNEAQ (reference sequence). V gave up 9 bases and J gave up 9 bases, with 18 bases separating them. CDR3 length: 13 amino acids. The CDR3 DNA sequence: TGTGCCAGTGCGGGGGCCCCGGGGCGGCCCCAGCATTTT. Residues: CASAGAPGRPQHF.

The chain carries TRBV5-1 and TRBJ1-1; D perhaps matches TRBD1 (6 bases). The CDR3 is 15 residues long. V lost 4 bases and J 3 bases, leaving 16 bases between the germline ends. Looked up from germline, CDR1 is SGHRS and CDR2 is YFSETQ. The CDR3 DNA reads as TGCGCCAGCAGCGTCGAGCTACAGGGTTACACTGAAGCTTTCTTT. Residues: CASSVELQGYTEAFF.

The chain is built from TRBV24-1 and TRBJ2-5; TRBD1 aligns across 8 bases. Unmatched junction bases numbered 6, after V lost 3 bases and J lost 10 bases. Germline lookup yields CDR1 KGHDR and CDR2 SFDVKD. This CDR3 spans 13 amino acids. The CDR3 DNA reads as TGTGCCACCAGTGATCCCGGACAGGGCGACCAGTACTTC. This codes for CATSDPGQGDQYF.